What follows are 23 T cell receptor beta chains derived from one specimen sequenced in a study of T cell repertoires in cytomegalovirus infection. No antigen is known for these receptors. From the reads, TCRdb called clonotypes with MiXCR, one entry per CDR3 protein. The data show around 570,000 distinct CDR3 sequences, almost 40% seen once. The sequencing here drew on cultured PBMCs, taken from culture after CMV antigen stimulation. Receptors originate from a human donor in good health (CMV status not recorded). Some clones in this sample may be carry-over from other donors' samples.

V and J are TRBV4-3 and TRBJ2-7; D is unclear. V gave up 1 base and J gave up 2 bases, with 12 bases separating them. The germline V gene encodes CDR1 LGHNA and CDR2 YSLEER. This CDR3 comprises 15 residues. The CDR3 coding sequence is TGCGCCAGCAGCCAAGTCTCACTTCCGACCTACGAGCAGTACTTC. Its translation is CASSQVSLPTYEQYF.

CDR3 coding DNA: TGTGCCAGCAGCCCCCACAAGGGTGGCACCGGGGAGCTGTTTTTT. It translates to CASSPHKGGTGELFF. V usage is TRBV7-2 and J usage is TRBJ2-2, with unresolved D. The germline V gene has CDR1 SGHTA and CDR2 FQGNSA. Deletions cut 5 bases from V and 4 bases from J, with 14 bases between. CDR3 size: 15 residues.

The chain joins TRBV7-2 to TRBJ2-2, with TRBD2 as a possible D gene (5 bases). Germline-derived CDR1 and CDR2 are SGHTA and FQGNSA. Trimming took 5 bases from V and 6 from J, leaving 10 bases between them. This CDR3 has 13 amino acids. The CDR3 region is CASSRRRAGELFF. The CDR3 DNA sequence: TGTGCCAGCAGCCGAAGGCGGGCCGGGGAGCTGTTTTTT.

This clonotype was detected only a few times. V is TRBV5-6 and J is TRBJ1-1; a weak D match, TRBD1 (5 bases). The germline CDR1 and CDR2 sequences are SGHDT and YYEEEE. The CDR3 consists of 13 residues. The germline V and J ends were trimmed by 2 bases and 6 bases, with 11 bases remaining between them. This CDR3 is CASSLFAGPEAFF. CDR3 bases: TGTGCCAGCAGCTTATTCGCGGGGCCTGAAGCTTTCTTT.

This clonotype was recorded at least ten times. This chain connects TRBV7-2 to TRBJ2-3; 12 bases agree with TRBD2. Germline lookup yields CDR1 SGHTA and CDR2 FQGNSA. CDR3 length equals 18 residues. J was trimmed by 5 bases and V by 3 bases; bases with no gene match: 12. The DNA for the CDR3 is TGTGCCAGCAGCTTCCCTTCATCGACTAGCGGGAGTGTAGATACGCAGTATTTT. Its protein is CASSFPSSTSGSVDTQYF.

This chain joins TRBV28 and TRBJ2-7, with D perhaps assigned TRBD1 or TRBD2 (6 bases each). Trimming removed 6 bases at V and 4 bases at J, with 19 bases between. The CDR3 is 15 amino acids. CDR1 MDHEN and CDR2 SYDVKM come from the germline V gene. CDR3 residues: CASRRTRGRFYEQYF. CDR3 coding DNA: TGTGCCAGCAGGAGGACCCGGGGGCGATTTTACGAGCAGTACTTC.

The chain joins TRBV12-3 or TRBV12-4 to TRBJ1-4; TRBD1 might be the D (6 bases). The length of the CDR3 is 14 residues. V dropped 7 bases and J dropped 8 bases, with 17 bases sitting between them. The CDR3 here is CASNWGGFGEKLFF. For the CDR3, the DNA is TGTGCCAGCAACTGGGGGGGCTTTGGGGAAAAACTGTTTTTT.

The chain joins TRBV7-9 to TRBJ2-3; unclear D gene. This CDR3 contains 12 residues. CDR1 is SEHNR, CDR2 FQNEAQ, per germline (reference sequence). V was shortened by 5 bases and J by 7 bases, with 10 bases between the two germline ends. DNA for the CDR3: TGTGCCAGCAGCATCCTAGATCATACGCAGTATTTT. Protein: CASSILDHTQYF. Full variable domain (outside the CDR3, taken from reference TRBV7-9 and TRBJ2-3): DTGVSQNPRHKITKRGQNVTFRCDPISEHNRLYWYRQTLGQGPEFLTYFQNEAQLEKSRLLSDRFSAERPKGSFSTLEIQRTEQGDSAMYLCASSILDHTQYFGPGTRLTVL.

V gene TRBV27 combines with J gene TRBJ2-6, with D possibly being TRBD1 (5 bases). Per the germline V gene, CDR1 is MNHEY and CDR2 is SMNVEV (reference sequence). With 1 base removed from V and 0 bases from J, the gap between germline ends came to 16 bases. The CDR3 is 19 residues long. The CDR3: CASSLFHLGESSGANVLTF. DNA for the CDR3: TGTGCCAGCAGTTTATTCCACTTAGGGGAAAGCTCTGGGGCCAACGTCCTGACTTTC.

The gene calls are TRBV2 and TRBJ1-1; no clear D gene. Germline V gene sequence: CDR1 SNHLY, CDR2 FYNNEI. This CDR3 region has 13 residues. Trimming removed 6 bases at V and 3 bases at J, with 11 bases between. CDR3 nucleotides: TGTGCCAGCAGCGCCGCGGCGGACACTGAAGCTTTCTTT. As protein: CASSAAADTEAFF.

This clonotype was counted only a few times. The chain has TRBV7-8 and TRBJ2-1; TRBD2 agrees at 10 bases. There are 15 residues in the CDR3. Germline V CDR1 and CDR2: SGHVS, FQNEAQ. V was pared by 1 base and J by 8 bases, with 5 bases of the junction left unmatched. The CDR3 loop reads CASSLGLAGDDEQFF. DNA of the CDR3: TGTGCCAGCAGCTTAGGCCTAGCGGGAGACGATGAGCAGTTCTTC.

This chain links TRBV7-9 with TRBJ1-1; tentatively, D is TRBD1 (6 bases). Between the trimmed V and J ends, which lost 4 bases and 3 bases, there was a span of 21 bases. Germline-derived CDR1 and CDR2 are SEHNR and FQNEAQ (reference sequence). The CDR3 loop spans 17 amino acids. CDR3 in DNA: TGTGCCAGCAGCTCGAAACGCCGTGGGCCAGGGGACACTGAAGCTTTCTTT. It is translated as CASSSKRRGPGDTEAFF.

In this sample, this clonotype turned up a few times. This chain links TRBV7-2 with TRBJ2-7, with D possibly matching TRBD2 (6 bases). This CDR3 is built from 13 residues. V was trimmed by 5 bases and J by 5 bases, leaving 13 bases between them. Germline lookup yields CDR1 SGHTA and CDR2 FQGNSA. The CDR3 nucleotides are TGTGCCAGCAGCCCGGCGGGGTTCCACGAGCAGTACTTC. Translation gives CASSPAGFHEQYF.

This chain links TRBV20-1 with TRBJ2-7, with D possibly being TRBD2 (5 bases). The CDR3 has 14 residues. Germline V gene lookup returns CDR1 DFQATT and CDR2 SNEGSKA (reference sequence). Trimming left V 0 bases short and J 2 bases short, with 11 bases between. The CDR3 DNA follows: TGCAGTGCTAGAGAAGGTAGCGCCGCCTACGAGCAGTACTTC. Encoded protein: CSAREGSAAYEQYF.

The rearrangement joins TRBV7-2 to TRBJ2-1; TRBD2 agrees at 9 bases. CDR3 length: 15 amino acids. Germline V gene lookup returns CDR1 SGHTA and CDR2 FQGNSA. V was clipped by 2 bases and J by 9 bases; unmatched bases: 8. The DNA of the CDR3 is TGTGCCAGCAGCTTAATAGCGGGAGTTTTTTTTGAGCAGTTCTTC. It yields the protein CASSLIAGVFFEQFF.

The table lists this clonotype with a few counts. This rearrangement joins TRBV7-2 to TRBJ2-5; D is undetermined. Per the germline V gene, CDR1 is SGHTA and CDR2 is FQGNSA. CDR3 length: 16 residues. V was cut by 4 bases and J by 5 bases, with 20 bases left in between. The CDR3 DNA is TGTGCCAGCAGCTCCCGTGGTAGCTTAGGTTTGGAGACCCAGTACTTC. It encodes CASSSRGSLGLETQYF.

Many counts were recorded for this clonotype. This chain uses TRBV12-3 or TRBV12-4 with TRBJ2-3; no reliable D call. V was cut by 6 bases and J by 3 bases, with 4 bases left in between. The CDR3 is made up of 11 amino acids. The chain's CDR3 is CASSWTDTQYF. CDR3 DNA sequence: TGTGCCAGCAGCTGGACAGATACGCAGTATTTT.

The CDR3 DNA reads as TGTGCCAGCAGTGGGGGACAGAGCTATAGCAATCAGCCCCAGCATTTT. It codes for CASSGGQSYSNQPQHF. V is TRBV6-1 and J is TRBJ1-5; 7 bases fit TRBD1. The ends lost 4 bases at V and 0 bases at J; junction bases unmatched: 6. The CDR3 has 16 amino acids. Germline V CDR1 and CDR2: MNHNS, SASEGT.

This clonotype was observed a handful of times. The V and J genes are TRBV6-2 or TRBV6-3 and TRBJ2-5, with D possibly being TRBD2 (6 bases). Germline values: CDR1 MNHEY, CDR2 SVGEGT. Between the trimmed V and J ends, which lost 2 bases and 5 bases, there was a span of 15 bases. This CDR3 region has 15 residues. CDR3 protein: CASSYIAEGPETQYF. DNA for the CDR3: TGTGCCAGCAGTTACATCGCGGAGGGCCCCGAGACCCAGTACTTC.

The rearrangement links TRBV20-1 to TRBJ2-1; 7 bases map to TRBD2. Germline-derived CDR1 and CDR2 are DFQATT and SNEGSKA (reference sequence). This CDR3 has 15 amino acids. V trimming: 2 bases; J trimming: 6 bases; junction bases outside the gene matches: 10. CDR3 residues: CSARWGGFATNEQFF. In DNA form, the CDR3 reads TGCAGTGCTAGATGGGGGGGGTTCGCGACCAATGAGCAGTTCTTC.

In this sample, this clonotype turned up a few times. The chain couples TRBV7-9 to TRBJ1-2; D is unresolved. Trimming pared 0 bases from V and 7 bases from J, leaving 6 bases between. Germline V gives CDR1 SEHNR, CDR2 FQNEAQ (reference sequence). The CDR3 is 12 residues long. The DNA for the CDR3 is TGTGCCAGCAGCTTAGCAGGTCTTGGCTACACCTTC. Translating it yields CASSLAGLGYTF. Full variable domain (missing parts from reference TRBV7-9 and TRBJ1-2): DTGVSQNPRHKITKRGQNVTFRCDPISEHNRLYWYRQTLGQGPEFLTYFQNEAQLEKSRLLSDRFSAERPKGSFSTLEIQRTEQGDSAMYLCASSLAGLGYTFGSGTRLTVV.

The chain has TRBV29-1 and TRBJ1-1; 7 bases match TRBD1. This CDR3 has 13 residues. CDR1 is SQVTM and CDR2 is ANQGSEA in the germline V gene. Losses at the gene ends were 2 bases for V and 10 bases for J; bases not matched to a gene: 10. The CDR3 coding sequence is TGCAGCGTTGAACCACGGACAGGCGTCGGAGCTTTCTTT. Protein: CSVEPRTGVGAFF.

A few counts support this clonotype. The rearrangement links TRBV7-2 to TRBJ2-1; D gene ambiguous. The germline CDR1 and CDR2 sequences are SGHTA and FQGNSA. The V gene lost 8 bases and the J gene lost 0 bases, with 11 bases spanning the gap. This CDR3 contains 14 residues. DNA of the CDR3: TGTGCCAGCCGCGGAGCGAGCTCCTACAATGAGCAGTTCTTC. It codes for CASRGASSYNEQFF.